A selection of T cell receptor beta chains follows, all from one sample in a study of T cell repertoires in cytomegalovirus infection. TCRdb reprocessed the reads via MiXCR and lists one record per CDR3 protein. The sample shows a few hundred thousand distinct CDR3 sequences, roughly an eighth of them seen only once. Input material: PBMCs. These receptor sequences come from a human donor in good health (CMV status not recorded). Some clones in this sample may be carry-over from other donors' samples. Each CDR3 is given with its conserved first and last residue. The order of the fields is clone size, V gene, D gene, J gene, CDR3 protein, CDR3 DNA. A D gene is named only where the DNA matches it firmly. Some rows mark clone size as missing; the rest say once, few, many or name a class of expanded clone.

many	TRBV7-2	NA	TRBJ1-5	CASSPHSGAWAGTSNQPQHF	TGTGCCAGCAGCCCCCATTCTGGAGCCTGGGCCGGGACTAGCAATCAGCCCCAGCATTTT
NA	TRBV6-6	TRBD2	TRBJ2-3	CASSYTSGVPSTDTQYF	TGTGCCAGCAGTTATACTAGCGGGGTACCTAGCACAGATACGCAGTATTTT
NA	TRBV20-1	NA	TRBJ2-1	CSARYLSPRGINEQFF	TGCAGTGCTAGATATCTCTCCCCCAGGGGTATTAATGAGCAGTTCTTC
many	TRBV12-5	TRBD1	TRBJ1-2	CASGWGQGVDTF	TGTGCTAGTGGTTGGGGACAGGGAGTAGACACCTTC
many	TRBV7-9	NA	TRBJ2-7	CASSDGSGPSYEQYF	TGTGCCAGCAGCGACGGCAGTGGGCCCTCCTACGAGCAGTACTTC
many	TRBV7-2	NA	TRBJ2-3	CASSLAGPGDTQYF	TGTGCCAGCAGCTTAGCAGGTCCTGGGGATACGCAGTATTTT
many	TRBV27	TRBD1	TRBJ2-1	CASSLGTGPDEQFF	TGTGCCAGCAGTTTAGGGACAGGCCCCGATGAGCAGTTCTTC
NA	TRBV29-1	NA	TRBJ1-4	CSVGDPGEKLFF	TGCAGCGTTGGGGACCCGGGTGAAAAACTGTTTTTT
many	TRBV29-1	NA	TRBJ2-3	CSVVLQRGQGADTQYF	TGCAGCGTTGTGCTCCAGCGAGGCCAGGGTGCAGATACGCAGTATTTT
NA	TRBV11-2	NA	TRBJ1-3	CASSSIQGSGNTIYF	TGTGCCAGCAGCTCAATACAGGGCTCTGGAAACACCATATATTTT
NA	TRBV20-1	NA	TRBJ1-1	CSARRVVGEGAFF	TGCAGTGCTAGAAGGGTCGTCGGGGAAGGAGCTTTCTTT
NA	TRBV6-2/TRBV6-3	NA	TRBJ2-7	CASSGQTADNEQYF	TGTGCCAGCAGCGGCCAGACAGCTGATAACGAGCAGTACTTC
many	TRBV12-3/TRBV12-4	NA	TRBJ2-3	CASSYLGVSTDTQYF	TGTGCCAGCAGTTACTTGGGAGTTAGCACAGATACGCAGTATTTT
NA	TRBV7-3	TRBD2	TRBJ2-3	CASSLTASGRRTDTQYF	TGTGCCAGCAGCTTAACGGCTAGCGGGAGGCGCACAGATACGCAGTATTTT
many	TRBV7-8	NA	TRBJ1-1	CASRGGRGNTEAFF	TGTGCCAGCAGAGGAGGGAGGGGGAACACTGAAGCTTTCTTT
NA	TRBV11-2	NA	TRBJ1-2	CASSPASYGYTF	TGTGCCAGCAGCCCCGCGTCCTATGGCTACACCTTC